This is a list of T cell receptor beta chains from one sample in a study of shared clonotypes between healthy human individuals. Only in-frame clones appear in the TCRdb table, and some are missing; sequencing was by immunoSEQ multiplex PCR. In the table there are 110,000 or so clones, roughly two thirds of which are singletons. Sequencing was done on a sample of memory CD8+ T cells sorted from blood. The receptors were sampled from a woman aged 25 to 39 in good health. Each CDR3 is given with its conserved first and last residue. The D gene is left open where the match is weak. Rows give clone size only sometimes, using once, few, many, or a class for an expanded clone.

TRBD2,TRBV4-1,TRBJ2-1,many,CASSQAAGVNEQFF,TGCGCCAGCAGCCAAGCGGCGGGAGTCAATGAGCAGTTCTTC
TRBD2,TRBV2,TRBJ2-7,.,CASDEGSSGRIEQYF,TGTGCCAGCGACGAGGGGTCCAGCGGGAGAATCGAGCAGTACTTC
TRBD2,TRBV5-4,TRBJ2-5,.,CASVGLGETQYF,TGTGCCAGCGTGGGACTAGGGGAGACCCAGTACTTC
.,TRBV7-8,TRBJ2-1,.,CASSLGARSSYNEQFF,TGTGCCAGCAGCTTAGGGGCCAGGAGCTCCTACAATGAGCAGTTCTTC
.,TRBV28,TRBJ1-6,few,CASSLPLDGNSPLHF,TGTGCCAGCAGTTTGCCGCTGGACGGCAATTCACCCCTCCACTTT
.,TRBV7-8,TRBJ2-5,few,CASSFSGALAETQYF,TGTGCCAGCAGCTTTTCCGGTGCCCTTGCGGAGACCCAGTACTTC
TRBD1,TRBV4-1,TRBJ1-5,few,CASSHGQGGDWPQHF,TGCGCCAGCAGCCACGGACAGGGGGGGGATTGGCCCCAGCATTTT
.,TRBV9,TRBJ2-1,.,CASSAVVASYNEQFF,TGTGCCAGCAGCGCCGTAGTCGCCTCCTACAATGAGCAGTTCTTC
TRBD1,TRBV5-4,TRBJ1-2,.,CASSGTDSNYGYTF,TGTGCCAGCAGCGGGACAGATTCTAACTATGGCTACACCTTC
.,TRBV27,TRBJ2-7,.,CASSPSPGRCTYEQYF,TGTGCCAGCAGTCCCTCCCCAGGGAGGTGCACCTACGAGCAGTACTTC
TRBD1,TRBV28,TRBJ2-7,many,CASSQYGTGRRNEQYF,TGTGCCAGCAGTCAATATGGGACAGGGAGGAGGAACGAGCAGTACTTC
.,TRBV27,TRBJ2-7,.,CASSFPGSTYEQYF,TGTGCCAGCAGTTTTCCCGGGTCAACCTACGAGCAGTACTTC
.,TRBV27,TRBJ2-3,few,CASSLKARNEGDTQYF,TGTGCCAGCAGTTTAAAGGCCCGCAATGAAGGAGATACGCAGTATTTT
TRBD1,TRBV5-4,TRBJ1-2,many,CASNPSTGMHYTF,TGTGCCAGCAACCCGTCGACAGGGATGCACTACACCTTC
.,TRBV5-1,TRBJ1-2,once,CASSLIQGMNYGYTF,TGCGCCAGCAGCTTGATTCAGGGGATGAACTATGGCTACACCTTC
.,TRBV7-2,TRBJ1-2,.,CASSLARTDPPIYYGYTF,TGTGCCAGCAGCTTAGCGCGGACAGACCCACCTATCTACTATGGCTACACCTTC
.,TRBV5-4,TRBJ1-2,.,CASSFVPSRRDYGYTF,TGTGCCAGCAGCTTCGTTCCGAGCAGGAGAGACTATGGCTACACCTTC
TRBD1,TRBV28,TRBJ2-3,.,CASRFGTGGVIRRDTQYF,TGTGCCAGCAGATTTGGGACAGGGGGCGTAATTCGCCGCGATACGCAGTATTTT
.,TRBV27,TRBJ2-7,.,CASSFFGGAYEQYF,TGTGCCAGCAGTTTTTTTGGCGGAGCCTACGAGCAGTACTTC
TRBD1,TRBV7-9,TRBJ1-1,.,CASRPGQGAAEAFF,TGTGCCAGCAGGCCCGGACAGGGGGCCGCTGAAGCTTTCTTT
TRBD1,TRBV28,TRBJ1-1,many,CASRNRGNTEAFF,TGTGCCAGCAGGAACAGGGGGAACACTGAAGCTTTCTTT
.,TRBV28,TRBJ1-2,.,CASSSPRDPWGYTF,TGTGCCAGCAGTTCCCCGCGGGATCCTTGGGGCTACACCTTC
.,TRBV9,TRBJ2-7,.,CASSVAGGPYEQYF,TGTGCCAGCAGCGTAGCGGGGGGCCCCTACGAGCAGTACTTC
TRBD2,TRBV29-1,TRBJ2-1,many,CSVPTSVNVNEQFF,TGCAGCGTTCCCACTAGCGTTAACGTCAATGAGCAGTTCTTC
.,TRBV7-2,TRBJ2-1,.,CASTEEGRSYNEQFF,TGTGCCAGCACCGAAGAGGGGCGCTCCTACAATGAGCAGTTCTTC
TRBD1,TRBV9,TRBJ2-1,.,CASSARGRGLSYNEQFF,TGTGCCAGCAGCGCGAGGGGGCGAGGGCTGTCCTACAATGAGCAGTTCTTC
TRBD1,TRBV9,TRBJ1-3,.,CASSVRDSSGNTIYF,TGTGCCAGCAGCGTCCGGGACAGCTCTGGAAACACCATATATTTT
.,TRBV28,TRBJ2-7,.,CASSQIWASESNEQYF,TGTGCCAGCAGTCAGATCTGGGCCTCAGAATCGAACGAGCAGTACTTC
.,TRBV5-1,TRBJ1-6,.,CASSQGRRGSPLHF,TGCGCCAGCAGCCAGGGACGTAGGGGTTCACCCCTCCACTTT
.,TRBV6-4,TRBJ2-3,.,CASSTSTVSDTQYF,TGTGCCAGCAGTACTAGCACAGTATCCGATACGCAGTATTTT
TRBD2,TRBV25-1,TRBJ2-3,.,CASSDSGTSVFTDTQYF,TGTGCCAGCAGTGATTCAGGGACTAGCGTTTTCACAGATACGCAGTATTTT
.,TRBV5-5,TRBJ2-7,many,CASSFVGSPYEQYF,TGTGCCAGCAGCTTTGTCGGGAGTCCCTACGAGCAGTACTTC
.,TRBV5-4,TRBJ2-5,.,CASSSKRGETQYF,TGTGCCAGCAGCTCGAAGCGTGGAGAGACCCAGTACTTC
TRBD2,TRBV28,TRBJ2-1,once,CASKSPGRYNEQFF,TGTGCCAGCAAAAGTCCCGGGAGGTACAATGAGCAGTTCTTC
.,TRBV2,TRBJ2-7,.,CASSEDVREQYF,TGTGCCAGCAGTGAAGACGTTCGCGAGCAGTACTTC
.,TRBV13,TRBJ1-5,few,CASSRYGQPQHF,TGTGCCAGCAGCCGGTACGGCCAGCCCCAGCATTTT
TRBD2,TRBV28,TRBJ2-7,.,CASSLAGTSFDEQYF,TGTGCCAGCAGTTTGGCCGGGACTAGCTTCGACGAGCAGTACTTC
.,TRBV6-4,TRBJ1-1,few,CASSASDGTTEAFF,TGTGCCAGCAGTGCCTCGGACGGGACCACTGAAGCTTTCTTT
TRBD2,TRBV7-6,TRBJ2-7,few,CASSLQRDSYEQYF,TGTGCCAGCAGCTTACAGCGGGACTCCTACGAGCAGTACTTC
TRBD2,TRBV4-2,TRBJ2-7,.,CASSLLAGVGVGEQYF,TGTGCCAGCAGCTTACTTGCGGGAGTAGGGGTGGGCGAGCAGTACTTC
.,TRBV6-1,TRBJ1-5,many,CASSEGPRYSNQPQHF,TGTGCCAGCAGTGAAGGGCCCCGTTATAGCAATCAGCCCCAGCATTTT
.,TRBV4-1,TRBJ1-2,.,CASSLSPDRYWWGYTF,TGCGCCAGCAGCCTCTCTCCAGACAGGTATTGGTGGGGCTACACCTTC
.,TRBV2,TRBJ1-1,few,CASSERDENTEAFF,TGTGCCAGCAGTGAACGCGATGAGAACACTGAAGCTTTCTTT
.,TRBV5-6,TRBJ2-1,.,CASSLVWGSHNEQFF,TGTGCCAGCAGCTTGGTTTGGGGGAGCCACAATGAGCAGTTCTTC
.,TRBV6-6,TRBJ2-7,.,CASSYHAQGYEQYF,TGTGCCAGCAGTTACCACGCTCAGGGCTACGAGCAGTACTTC
TRBD1,TRBV28,TRBJ1-5,.,CASSDNDRGNNQPQHF,TGTGCCAGCAGCGACAACGACAGGGGCAACAATCAGCCCCAGCATTTT
TRBD2,TRBV4-2,TRBJ2-1,.,CASSQESLAGVGEQFF,TGTGCCAGCAGCCAAGAAAGCCTAGCGGGAGTTGGTGAGCAGTTCTTC
TRBD1,TRBV6-5,TRBJ1-2,once,CASRPDRVDGYTF,TGTGCCAGCAGACCCGACAGGGTTGATGGCTACACCTTC
.,TRBV19,TRBJ2-3,.,CASSIARTGTDTQYF,TGTGCCAGTAGTATAGCCCGGACAGGCACAGATACGCAGTATTTT
.,TRBV7-9,TRBJ1-1,.,CASSLTLNTEAFF,TGTGCCAGCAGCCTTACACTGAACACTGAAGCTTTCTTT
TRBD2,TRBV7-8,TRBJ2-7,many,CASSLVSGVSYEQYF,TGTGCCAGCAGCTTAGTTAGCGGGGTGTCCTACGAGCAGTACTTC
.,TRBV6-1,TRBJ2-7,.,CASSSPLGGVYEQYF,TGTGCCAGCAGTTCCCCTTTGGGGGGAGTTTACGAGCAGTACTTC
.,TRBV5-4,TRBJ2-7,.,CASSSVDEQYF,TGTGCCAGCAGCTCCGTAGACGAGCAGTACTTC
.,TRBV25-1,TRBJ2-5,once,CASSEFEGETQYF,TGTGCCAGCAGTGAATTTGAGGGGGAGACCCAGTACTTC
TRBD2,TRBV25-1,TRBJ2-5,.,CASSEGQRDLQETQYF,TGTGCCAGCAGTGAAGGGCAGCGGGACCTACAAGAGACCCAGTACTTC